The present entry profiles one TCR beta chain with its context. Its matching antigen is unknown. The sample belongs to a study of shared clonotypes between healthy human individuals. Notes on the study in general: Naive CD4 clonotypes were shared across a handful of donors at roughly 5.3%. Sharing of clonotypes among donors was expected to vary with sequencing depth.

Sequencing was performed with immunoSEQ multiplex PCR; in TCRdb, only in-frame clones are kept and a portion is missing. The profile shows 2.3 million or so clones, approximately 93% of them singletons. The ends lost 0 bases at V and 2 bases at J; junction bases unmatched: 10. CDR1 and CDR2 from the germline V gene are SGHNT and YYREEE (reference sequence). This CDR3 contains 19 residues. This chain uses TRBV5-4 with TRBJ2-1; 11 nucleotides line up with TRBD2. This receptor was obtained from a man aged 18 to 30 in good health. Some clones in this sample may be carry-over from other donors' samples. The material sequenced was naive CD4+ T cells from PBMCs. Subset meaning: CD45RA+ positively selected. DNA of the CDR3: TGTGCCAGCAGCTTGGGGGGTAGCGGGAGGGCCAACGCCTACAATGAGCAGTTCTTC. This sequence encodes CASSLGGSGRANAYNEQFF.